This is a list of T cell receptor beta chains from one sample in a study of radiotherapy plus CTLA-4 blockade in lung cancer. Only in-frame clones appear in the TCRdb table, and some are missing; sequencing was by immunoSEQ multiplex PCR. The sample carries tens of thousands of clones, approximately 76% recorded once. Specimen: peripheral blood, collected from a patient treated with radiotherapy plus ipilimumab. Receptor source: a human donor with non-small cell lung cancer whose response to radiotherapy plus ipilimumab could not be evaluated. Some clones in this sample may be carry-over from other donors' samples. CDR3s include the opening cysteine and the closing phenylalanine or tryptophan. Fields, in order: V gene, CDR3 protein.

TRBV19 CASSINGDQPQHF
TRBV7-2 CASSPRTAQETQYF
TRBV9 CASSAMTASGNTIYF
TRBV6-5 CASSFGQGSPNSPLHF
TRBV6-5 CASSYSRQGVTEAFF
TRBV29-1 CSVDGQGGTEAFF
TRBV2 CASSEAGFLSGANVLTF
TRBV4-1 CASSRVSGTGSATNEKLFF
TRBV6-5 CASSPDRNYGYTF
TRBV6-1 CASSPRRDTEAFF
TRBV4-3 CASSRLGLAGGRDTQYF
TRBV19 CASSTGGGLNYGYTF
TRBV6-6 CASSQPQGLRRYGYTF
TRBV6-5 CASSYTRGNQPQHF
TRBV6-5 CASRWGDYNEQFF
TRBV5-1 CASSFSGGGRETQYF
TRBV7-2 CASSRGWAETQETQYF
TRBV29-1 CSVGTHPGTGLENTIYF
TRBV27 CASSSLGAHEQYF
TRBV5-8 CASSLEWTGPNNEQFF
TRBV28 CAIGSRAGQGGNEQYF
TRBV7-2 CASSLAIGGAYEQYF
TRBV4-1 CASSQGLYTDTQYF
TRBV5-1 CASSLAAGMNTEAFF
TRBV5-1 CASSPGLGYSSTDTQYF
TRBV7-2 CASSLGRAQETQYF
TRBV29-1 CSVGTGSYEQYF
TRBV11-2 CASSSPREGGYEQYF
TRBV9 CASSVGTSGGQSPFDTQYF
TRBV5-1 CASSLDPRDYGYTF